The 5 T cell receptor beta chains below come from one sample, sequenced in a study of regulatory and conventional T cells in RAG deficiency. The sorted conventional CD4+ T cells were CD25-low and CD127-high, with genomic DNA sequenced. The repertoire was sequenced with immunoSEQ multiplex PCR; TCRdb's copy has only in-frame clones and lacks some. Here the sample spans about 50,000 clones, about 90% being singletons. The same sample was also used in a study of regulatory T cells. That source reports: The PCR used 52 TRBV and 13 TRBJ primers.

Material: CD4+ effector T cells sorted from blood. The receptors derive from a human donor in good health.

The chain links TRBV6-5 to TRBJ1-1; no definite D call. Germline CDR1 and CDR2: MNHEY and SVGAGI. The CDR3 spans 14 residues. V gave up 6 bases and J gave up 2 bases, with 13 bases separating them. The CDR3 nucleotides are TGTGCCAGCAGACCCACCCATCCAAACACTGAAGCTTTCTTT. It codes for CASRPTHPNTEAFF.

This clone has a handful of counts. This chain uses TRBV7-9 with TRBJ1-4; D ambiguous. CDR1 and CDR2 (germline): SEHNR, FQNEAQ (reference sequence). The CDR3 extends over 14 amino acids. Trimming left V 3 bases short and J 3 bases short, with 8 bases between. CDR3 DNA sequence: TGTGCCAGCAGCTTGCGTGGGGCTAATGAAAAACTGTTTTTT. Residues: CASSLRGANEKLFF.

V usage is TRBV29-1 and J usage is TRBJ1-1; D call uncertain. The CDR3 is 13 amino acids. The germline V and J ends were trimmed by 3 bases and 2 bases, with 10 bases remaining between them. Looked up from germline, CDR1 is SQVTM and CDR2 is ANQGSEA. As DNA, the CDR3 is TGCAGCGTTGAGGTTTCAGTAAACACTGAAGCTTTCTTT. It is translated as CSVEVSVNTEAFF.

The count of this clone is one. This chain connects TRBV14 to TRBJ1-3, with 9 bases identical to TRBD1. The CDR3 runs 16 residues. J gave up 4 bases and V 3 bases, and 7 bases lay outside the gene matches. Germline loops: CDR1 SGHDN, CDR2 FVKESK. CDR3 residues: CASSQTGTGLGNTIYF. CDR3 DNA: TGTGCCAGCAGCCAGACCGGGACAGGGTTAGGAAACACCATATATTTT.

The chain combines TRBV6-5 with TRBJ1-3; D may be TRBD1 (5 bases). V was clipped by 2 bases and J by 2 bases, with 13 bases between them. This CDR3 is 16 amino acids long. Germline-derived CDR1 and CDR2 are MNHEY and SVGAGI. Here the CDR3 DNA reads TGTGCCAGCAGTTACGGGGCCGCGAGGGCTGGAAACACCATATATTTT. It is translated as CASSYGAARAGNTIYF.